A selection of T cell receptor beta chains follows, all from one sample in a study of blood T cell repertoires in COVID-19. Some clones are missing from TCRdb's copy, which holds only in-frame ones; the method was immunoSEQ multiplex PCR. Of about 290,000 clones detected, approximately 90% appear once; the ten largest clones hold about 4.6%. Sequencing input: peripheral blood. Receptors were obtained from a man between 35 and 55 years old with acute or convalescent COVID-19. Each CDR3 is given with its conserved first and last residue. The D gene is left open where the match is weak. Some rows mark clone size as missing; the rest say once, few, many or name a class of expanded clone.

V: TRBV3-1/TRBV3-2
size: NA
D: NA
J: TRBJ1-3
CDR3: CASSLQGSGNTIYF
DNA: TGTGCCAGCAGCCTTCAGGGTTCCGGAAACACCATATATTTT

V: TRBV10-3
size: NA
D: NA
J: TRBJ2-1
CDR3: CAISPQGGEQFF
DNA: TGTGCCATCAGTCCCCAGGGCGGCGAGCAGTTCTTC

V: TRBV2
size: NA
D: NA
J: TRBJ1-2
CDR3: CASRELGGYTF
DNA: TGTGCCTCCAGAGAGCTAGGAGGCTACACCTTC

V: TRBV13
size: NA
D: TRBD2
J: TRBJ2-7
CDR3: CASSLGRGSGGADFYEQYF
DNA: TGTGCCAGCAGCTTAGGCCGCGGTAGCGGGGGTGCTGACTTCTACGAGCAGTACTTC

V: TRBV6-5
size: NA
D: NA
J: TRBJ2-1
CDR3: CASSSTVYNEQFF
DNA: TGTGCCAGCAGCTCGACAGTATACAATGAGCAGTTCTTC

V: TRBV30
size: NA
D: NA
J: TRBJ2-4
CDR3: CAWSTQSAPSIF
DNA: TGTGCCTGGAGTACCCAGAGCGCACCTTCCATATTC

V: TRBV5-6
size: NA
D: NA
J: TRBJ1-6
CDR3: CASSSESTGKAYSPLHF
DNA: TGTGCCAGCAGCTCTGAATCAACAGGGAAAGCTTATTCACCCCTCCACTTT

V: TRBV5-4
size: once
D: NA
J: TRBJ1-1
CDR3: CASSLGGGPTEAFF
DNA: TGTGCCAGCAGCTTGGGGGGAGGACCCACTGAAGCTTTCTTT

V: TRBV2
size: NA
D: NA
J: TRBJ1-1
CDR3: CASSAKGGEAFF
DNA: TGTGCCAGCAGTGCCAAAGGTGGGGAGGCTTTCTTT

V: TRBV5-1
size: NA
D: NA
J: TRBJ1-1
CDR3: CASSLNRETEAFF
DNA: TGCGCCAGCAGCTTGAACAGGGAGACTGAAGCTTTCTTT

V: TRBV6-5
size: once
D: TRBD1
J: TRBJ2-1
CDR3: CASSYGGTGRSNEQFF
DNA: TGTGCCAGCAGTTACGGGGGGACAGGGAGGTCCAATGAGCAGTTCTTC

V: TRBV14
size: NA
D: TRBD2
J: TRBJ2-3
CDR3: CASSQAGGADTQYF
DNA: TGTGCCAGCAGCCAAGCCGGGGGGGCCGATACGCAGTATTTT

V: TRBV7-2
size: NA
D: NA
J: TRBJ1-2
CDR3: CASKWGTNYGYTF
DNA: TGTGCCAGCAAATGGGGCACTAACTATGGCTACACCTTC

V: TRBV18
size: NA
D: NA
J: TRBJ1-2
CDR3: CASSPPGRRGGSF
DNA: TGTGCCAGCTCACCACCGGGTCGCAGGGGTGGTTCCTTC

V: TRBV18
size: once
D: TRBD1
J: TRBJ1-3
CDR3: CASSLTGTGNGNTIYF
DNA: TGTGCCAGCTCACTAACCGGGACAGGGAACGGAAACACCATATATTTT

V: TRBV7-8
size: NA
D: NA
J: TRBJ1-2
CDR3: CASSPGAYGYTF
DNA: TGTGCCAGCAGCCCAGGTGCCTATGGCTACACCTTC

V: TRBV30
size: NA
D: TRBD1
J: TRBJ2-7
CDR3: CAWSGQGATYEQYF
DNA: TGTGCCTGGAGCGGACAGGGGGCGACCTACGAGCAGTACTTC

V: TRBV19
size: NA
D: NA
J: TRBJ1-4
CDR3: CASTQYESQGGEKLFF
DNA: TGTGCCAGTACCCAATACGAGTCGCAGGGAGGGGAAAAACTGTTTTTT

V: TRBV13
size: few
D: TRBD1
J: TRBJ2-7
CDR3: CASSPLGTAGYEQYF
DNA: TGTGCCAGCAGCCCATTGGGGACAGCAGGCTACGAGCAGTACTTC

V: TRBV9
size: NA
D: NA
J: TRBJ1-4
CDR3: CASSPRTENEKLFF
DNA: TGTGCCAGCAGCCCACGCACAGAGAATGAAAAACTGTTTTTT

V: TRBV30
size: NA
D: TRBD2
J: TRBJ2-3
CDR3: CAWTSGGPDTQYF
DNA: TGTGCCTGGACTAGCGGGGGACCAGATACGCAGTATTTT

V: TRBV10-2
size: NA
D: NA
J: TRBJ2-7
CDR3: CASSGTGEGSYEQYF
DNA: TGCGCCAGCAGTGGGACGGGGGAAGGCTCCTACGAGCAGTACTTC